Sequencing of this T cell receptor (beta chain) was carried out in a study of Ad26.COV2.S vaccination and SARS-CoV-2 variants (dated by TCRdb to about 2021). For context, the study as a whole: Donors in the vaccine arm were drawn from COV1001, a phase I-IIa trial of Ad26.COV2.S in healthy adults that was multicentre, randomized, double-blind and placebo-controlled. Ad26.COV2.S was administered intramuscularly at a dose of 5x10^10 or 1x10^11 viral particles, either as one shot or as two shots given 56 days apart. Sequencing of the TCRbeta repertoire served to evaluate the specificity and breadth of SARS-CoV-2-reactive T cell receptors following Ad26.COV2.S vaccination. The TCR-sequenced set comprised about 32 samples: approximately 20 Ad26.COV2.S vaccine recipients, 5 placebo recipients and 8 SARS-CoV-2 convalescent individuals. Trial participants were randomized into five groups of five: low-dose or high-dose Ad26.COV2.S given once or twice, or placebo on both occasions. Investigators remained blinded to trial group allocation during experiments and outcome assessment.

The sample's treatment or condition label, in plain terms: roughly 19 received Ad26.COV2.S at low or high dose, single or two shots; 5 received placebo; per-sample allocation not given. Repertoires of vaccine and placebo recipients were sequenced from samples collected on day 63 after the first injection. Cohort 1b enrolled roughly 25 adults aged 18-55 years at a single site in Boston, USA, between 29 July and 7 August 2020. As a vaccine, Ad26.COV2.S was a replication-incompetent adenovirus type 26 vector that expressed a prefusion-stabilized SARS-CoV-2 spike protein derived from the original Wuhan strain. The CDR3 goes from the cysteine to the phenylalanine over 16 residues. Only the CDR3 DNA stays, 48 bases, in frame from base 1. Reading the germline V gene (reference sequence) gives CDR1 SGHNT and CDR2 YYREEE. Ends trimmed: V by 1 base, J by 4 bases; bases unmatched to a gene: 4. The immunoSEQ Assay was used to sequence TCRbeta CDR3 regions. After extraction, genomic DNA underwent amplification by bias-controlled multiplex PCR, followed by high-throughput sequencing. Processing in the source paper ran as follows. To quantify the absolute abundance of every unique TCRbeta CDR3 region, sequences were collapsed and filtered. Usable DNA was measured by amplifying reference genes present in all nucleated cells, and TCRbeta template counts were normalized to that usable DNA to estimate T cell fraction. Repertoire TCRs were annotated as SARS-CoV-2-specific by exact matching of V gene, CDR3 amino acid sequence and J gene to a known reactive TCR set. The reference SARS-CoV-2 TCR set was derived from MIRA and filtered for enrichment in COVID-19-positive ImmuneCODE repertoires, a step that removed public or cross-reactive TCRs. Based on the MIRA antigens, annotated TCRs were further analysed at the level of specific ORF or position within ORF. Breadth was defined as annotated unique rearrangements over total unique productive rearrangements; depth was the summed frequency of those rearrangements. Group comparisons of TCR breadth used two-sided Wilcoxon rank-sum tests. TCRdb re-hosts the immuneACCESS table, in-frame sequences only. Its copies lack some clones; in the studies checked, an unresolved V gene accounts for under half of them, and the cause for the rest is not known. V and J calls and clone size are those listed in that table; D and trimming were worked out from the DNA. For this sample there are around 370,000 clones; roughly 85% appear just once. Around 3.3% of the sample is held by the ten biggest clonotypes.

This clone came up once. Its antigen target is currently unknown. Nothing much larger sits one base from this clone, and base qualities are not available. The study at large found these results: The study was not powered to compare responses between vaccine doses or regimens. Higher spike-specific TCR breadth was observed in Ad26.COV2.S recipients than in placebo recipients (P = 0.0014). Non-spike TCR breadth was comparable between vaccine and placebo recipients, consistent with the vaccine containing only spike. According to the authors, total T cell responses may have been underestimated by the TCR breadth and depth analyses. Substantial breadth of spike-specific CD8+ and CD4+ T cell responses was reported after vaccination.

This clonotype was obtained from a person aged 18-65 years who received the Ad26.COV2.S COVID-19 vaccine or a placebo. The V gene is TRBV5-4 and the J gene is TRBJ2-1, with 11 middle bases fitting TRBD2. The material sequenced was peripheral blood, taken in a trial of Ad26.COV2.S vaccine versus placebo. The DNA sequence is given as TGTGCCAGCAGCTTGTTTGGGACTAGCGGATACAATGAGCAGTTCTTC. Its product reads: CASSLFGTSGYNEQFF.